This T cell receptor beta chain was captured in a study of T cell responses to AZD1222 COVID-19 vaccine. Study-wide results and caveats: Baseline seropositivity characterized only six or seven AZD1222 recipients. Nearly half of the spike-specific TCRs reportedly recognize variant regions that carry no mutations. Mostly white British, mostly female donors; authors suggested clonal diversity may be underestimated. Researchers report vaccine-associated CD4 TCRs spanning spike, with dominance at 160-218 and 743-854.

The V gene lost 7 bases and the J gene lost 3 bases, with 16 bases spanning the gap. Germline V gives CDR1 SGHVS, CDR2 FQNEAQ. The CDR3 runs to 14 residues. Sequencing was performed with immunoSEQ multiplex PCR; in TCRdb, only in-frame clones are kept and a portion is missing. The data show about 120,000 clones, with roughly nine tenths seen just once and 1.6% held by the top ten. With respect to this clone: The antigen remains undetermined.

The chain recombines TRBV7-8 with TRBJ2-7; possibly TRBD1 for D (6 bases). This TCR derives from an adult who received the AZD1222 COVID-19 vaccine. The sequencing used peripheral blood, collected 28 days after the second AZD1222 dose. In nucleotides, the CDR3 is TGTGCCAGCAAACGTCAGGACAGAGGCTACGAGCAGTACTTC. Residues: CASKRQDRGYEQYF.